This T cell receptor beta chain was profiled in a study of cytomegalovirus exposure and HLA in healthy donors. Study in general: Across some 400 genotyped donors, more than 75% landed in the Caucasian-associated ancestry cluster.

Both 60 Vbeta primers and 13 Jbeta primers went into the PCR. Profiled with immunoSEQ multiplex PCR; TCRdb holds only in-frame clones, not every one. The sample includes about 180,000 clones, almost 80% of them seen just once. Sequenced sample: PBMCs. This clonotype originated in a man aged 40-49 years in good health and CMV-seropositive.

CDR3 sequence: CASSVTGVGNTIYF. The CDR3 DNA reads as TGTGCCAGCAGCGTAACAGGGGTGGGAAACACCATATATTTT. The V call is TRBV2, the J call TRBJ1-3, with 7 bases that match TRBD1. V was clipped by 6 bases and J by 4 bases; unmatched bases: 6. From germline, CDR1 is SNHLY and CDR2 FYNNEI. This CDR3 has 14 amino acids.